The count of the clone carrying this T cell receptor beta chain is one. This record comes from a study of blood T cell repertoires in COVID-19. Whole-study context: Acute and convalescent COVID-19 specimens originated in the United States, Italy and Spain. Sample material is recorded as cDNA or gDNA derived from T cells, B-cell-depleted T cells, or PBMCs.

Per the study methods: Reference gene primers were amplified, and this amplification served to estimate nucleated cell counts. TCRdb's copy holds only in-frame clones and misses some; the assay was immunoSEQ multiplex PCR. Clonal size and the V and J genes are those of that table, whereas D and trimming came from the DNA. The sample has about 37,000 clones, over 80% seen once. V lost 0 bases to trimming and J lost 7 bases, with 15 bases between them. Germline lookup yields CDR1 SGHVS and CDR2 FNYEAQ. This CDR3 is built from 15 residues. The sequence was collected from a human donor in a cohort sampled during active COVID-19. The sample was peripheral blood. The chain has TRBV7-6 and TRBJ2-5; tentative D call: TRBD2 (5 bases). The CDR3 reads CASSLASAPAGTQYF. The CDR3 region has the DNA TGTGCCAGCAGCTTAGCAAGCGCTCCTGCGGGGACCCAGTACTTC.